This T cell receptor beta chain was identified during a study of a mutant IDH1 vaccine in newly diagnosed glioma. Background on the study: Patients began vaccination 4-6 weeks after radiotherapy alone, or with temozolomide cycles. Patients arrived already treated with radiotherapy, temozolomide, or both, most having had both.

Time point meaning: week 47, end of study. A single vaccine dose contained 300 ug of mutant IDH1 20-mer peptide, and topical imiquimod was used with it. As to this clone: Antigen unknown.

The table came from immunoSEQ multiplex PCR; TCRdb's copy has only in-frame clones and leaves some out. Found here are over 10,000 clones, around 80% of them singletons; the top ten hold roughly 4%. This CDR3 spans 14 amino acids. Germline V gene sequence: CDR1 SGHNT, CDR2 YYREEE (reference sequence). V was trimmed by 4 bases and J by 5 bases, leaving 15 bases between them. V is TRBV5-4 and J is TRBJ2-5, with D unclear. Sequenced material: PBMCs, taken from a glioma patient whose treatment included an IDH1 peptide vaccine. The sequence derives from a woman aged 40 to 55 with glioma. The CDR3: CASSLEPRTETQYF. The CDR3 nucleotides are TGTGCCAGCAGCCTAGAGCCGAGGACGGAGACCCAGTACTTC.